These 32 T cell receptor beta chains share one sample of origin, sequenced in a study of chemoradiotherapy in HPV16-positive cancers. The assay was immunoSEQ multiplex PCR, and TCRdb's table has in-frame clones only and misses some. Here the sample spans 9,500 to 15,000 clones, about two thirds being singletons. This sample was gathered from a patient who underwent chemoradiotherapy. The receptors derive from a human donor with HPV-associated anogenital cancer.

This clone has only a few counts. The CDR3 coding sequence is TGTGCCAGCAGTAACGAGGGGACTAACTATGGCTACACCTTC. Its translation is CASSNEGTNYGYTF. This chain joins TRBV2 and TRBJ1-2, with D possibly matching TRBD1 (5 bases). CDR1 is SNHLY, CDR2 FYNNEI, per germline. The CDR3 is 14 amino acids. Between the trimmed V and J ends, which lost 5 bases and 0 bases, there was a span of 10 bases. The whole variable domain, remainder taken from reference TRBV2 and TRBJ1-2, is EPEVTQTPSHQVTQMGQEVILRCVPISNHLYFYWYRQILGQKVEFLVSFYNNEISEKSEIFDDQFSVERPDGSNFTLKIRSTKLEDSAMYFCASSNEGTNYGYTFGSGTRLTVV.

This sequence joins TRBV25-1 and TRBJ1-1, with D possibly being TRBD1 (5 bases). This CDR3 has 12 amino acids. Germline values: CDR1 MGHDK, CDR2 SYGVNS. The V end lost 7 bases, the J end lost 6 bases, and 12 bases lay between the germline ends. The CDR3 coding sequence is TGTGCCAGCAAGGTAGGGGCGGCTGAAGCTTTCTTT. Translation: CASKVGAAEAFF. The complete variable domain, with remaining parts taken from reference TRBV25-1 and TRBJ1-1, reads EADIYQTPRYLVIGTGKKITLECSQTMGHDKMYWYQQDPGMELHLIHYSYGVNSTEKGDLSSESTVSRIRTEHFPLTLESARPSHTSQYLCASKVGAAEAFFGQGTRLTVV.

This clone was picked up one time. The rearrangement links TRBV5-8 to TRBJ2-6; D unresolved. Germline V gene lookup returns CDR1 SGHTS and CDR2 YDEGEE. V shed 0 bases and J shed 2 bases, with 9 bases lying between them. The CDR3 has 16 amino acids. The CDR3 nucleotides are TGTGCCAGCAGCTTGGTGCCTTCCACTGGGGCCAACGTCCTGACTTTC. Amino acid sequence: CASSLVPSTGANVLTF. Complete variable domain (other parts from reference TRBV5-8 and TRBJ2-6): EAGVTQSPTHLIKTRGQQATLRCSPISGHTSVYWYQQALGLGLQFLLWYDEGEERNRGNFPPRFSGRQFPNYSSELNVNALELEDSALYLCASSLVPSTGANVLTFGAGSRLTVL.

This clone was recorded a few times. The rearrangement uses TRBV7-9 and TRBJ2-7, with D possibly matching TRBD1 (5 bases). Trimming removed 5 bases from V and 3 bases from J, with 11 bases in between. Germline V gene lookup returns CDR1 SEHNR and CDR2 FQNEAQ (reference sequence). The CDR3 extends over 13 amino acids. DNA of the CDR3: TGTGCCAGCAGCCCAGGGTTGGGCTACGAGCAGTACTTC. It encodes CASSPGLGYEQYF. The variable domain in full, with the rest retrieved from reference TRBV7-9 and TRBJ2-7, is DTGVSQNPRHKITKRGQNVTFRCDPISEHNRLYWYRQTLGQGPEFLTYFQNEAQLEKSRLLSDRFSAERPKGSFSTLEIQRTEQGDSAMYLCASSPGLGYEQYFGPGTRLTVT.

In this sample, this clone turned up a few times. The genes are TRBV5-5 and TRBJ2-5; a possible D gene is TRBD2 (5 bases). Germline CDR1 and CDR2: SGHKS and YYEKEE (reference sequence). V was shortened by 5 bases and J by 2 bases, with 16 bases between the two germline ends. This CDR3 has 15 residues. CDR3 loop: CASRSRGPDQETQYF. The CDR3 DNA reads as TGTGCCAGCAGGTCCCGAGGGCCAGATCAAGAGACCCAGTACTTC.

This chain links TRBV5-4 with TRBJ2-5; 8 nucleotides align to TRBD1. The CDR3 extends over 15 amino acids. CDR1 is SGHNT, CDR2 YYREEE, per germline (reference sequence). V lost 1 base and J lost 4; bases outside the gene matches: 6. CDR3 sequence (DNA): TGTGCCAGCAGCTTGCTACAGGGGGGAGGAGAGACCCAGTACTTC. Its translation: CASSLLQGGGETQYF.

The V and J genes are TRBV7-6 and TRBJ2-2; 7 positions match TRBD1. V shed 6 bases and J 4 bases; nucleotides not matched to a gene: 8. CDR3 length equals 15 residues. Looked up from germline, CDR1 is SGHVS and CDR2 is FNYEAQ. In DNA form, the CDR3 reads TGTGCCAGCAGTTCGACAGGGATGGGCACCGGGGAGCTGTTTTTT. Its translation: CASSSTGMGTGELFF. The variable domain in full, with the rest retrieved from reference TRBV7-6 and TRBJ2-2, is GAGVSQSPRYKVTKRGQDVALRCDPISGHVSLYWYRQALGQGPEFLTYFNYEAQQDKSGLPNDRFSAERPEGSISTLTIQRTEQRDSAMYRCASSSTGMGTGELFFGEGSRLTVL.

V and J are TRBV6-5 and TRBJ2-1; 10 bases fit TRBD2. CDR1 is MNHEY and CDR2 is SVGAGI in the germline V gene. V was pared by 0 bases and J by 7 bases, with 3 bases of the junction left unmatched. The CDR3 sequence is 15 residues long. CDR3 loop: CASSYSTSGLNEQFF. CDR3 bases: TGTGCCAGCAGTTACTCGACTAGCGGGCTGAATGAGCAGTTCTTC.

The chain uses TRBV5-8 and TRBJ1-5; tentatively, D is TRBD1 (5 bases). The CDR3 spans 15 residues. V lost 4 bases to trimming and J lost 0 bases, with 11 bases between them. From germline, CDR1 is SGHTS and CDR2 YDEGEE. Here the CDR3 DNA reads TGTGCCAGCAGCCTCCGGGACTTTAGCAATCAGCCCCAGCATTTT. Its translation is CASSLRDFSNQPQHF.

The chain carries TRBV25-1 and TRBJ1-1; D might be TRBD1 (5 bases). CDR1 is MGHDK and CDR2 is SYGVNS in the germline V gene. The CDR3 length is 14 residues. Trimming stripped 4 bases from V and 4 bases from J, with 13 bases between. This CDR3 reads CASSADGDFTEAFF. CDR3 in DNA: TGTGCCAGCAGTGCCGATGGGGACTTCACTGAAGCTTTCTTT.

The genes are TRBV6-5 and TRBJ2-1, with TRBD1 identical over 7 bases. The CDR3 has 14 amino acids. Germline CDR1 reads MNHEY; CDR2 reads SVGAGI. J lost 5 bases, V lost 2 bases, and 3 bases had no gene match. CDR3 region: CASSYTTGHNEQFF. The DNA of the CDR3 is TGTGCCAGCAGTTACACGACAGGGCACAATGAGCAGTTCTTC.

The CDR3 nucleotides are TGTGCCAGCAGCTTGGACAGGGTCAATGAGCAGTTCTTC. This encodes CASSLDRVNEQFF. The rearrangement links TRBV5-4 to TRBJ2-1; TRBD1 is a possible D gene (6 bases). The germline CDR1 and CDR2 sequences are SGHNT and YYREEE (reference sequence). V was clipped by 0 bases and J by 6 bases, with 7 bases between them. The CDR3 sequence is 13 residues long.

The chain links TRBV7-3 to TRBJ2-2; 8 bases agree with TRBD1. Trimming at V came to 4 bases and at J to 1 base, leaving 5 bases not matched to a gene. CDR1 and CDR2 (germline): SGHTA, FQGTGA. The CDR3 runs to 16 residues. The CDR3, as DNA: TGTGCCAGCAGCTCCACAGGGGGTATGAACACCGGGGAGCTGTTTTTT. Translation: CASSSTGGMNTGELFF. Complete variable domain (other parts from reference TRBV7-3 and TRBJ2-2): GAGVSQTPSNKVTEKGKYVELRCDPISGHTALYWYRQSLGQGPEFLIYFQGTGAADDSGLPNDRFFAVRPEGSVSTLKIQRTERGDSAVYLCASSSTGGMNTGELFFGEGSRLTVL.

In its sample, this clone was seen a few times. The V and J genes are TRBV11-2 and TRBJ2-1; 14 nucleotides align to TRBD2. V lost 0 bases, J lost 9 bases, and 13 bases stayed unmatched. Germline lookup yields CDR1 SGHAT and CDR2 FQNNGV. The CDR3 length is 19 residues. The CDR3 coding sequence is TGTGCCAGCAGCTTAGATCGGGGAGGAGGGACTAGCGGGAGAGGTGAGCAGTTCTTC. It translates to CASSLDRGGGTSGRGEQFF.

This clone occurred once. The chain links TRBV6-1 to TRBJ2-5; D is unresolved. Germline V lookup: CDR1 MNHNS, CDR2 SASEGT. CDR3 length equals 14 residues. V lost 2 bases and J 2 bases, leaving 9 bases between the germline ends. This chain's CDR3 is CASSEFGSQETQYF. The DNA of the CDR3 is TGTGCCAGCAGTGAATTTGGCAGTCAAGAGACCCAGTACTTC.

The V gene is TRBV28, the J gene TRBJ2-3; TRBD2 agrees at 11 bases. Germline V gene lookup returns CDR1 MDHEN and CDR2 SYDVKM. The CDR3 contains 16 residues. Germline trimming cut 5 bases from V and 1 base from J; bases unmatched to any gene: 5. CDR3 nucleotide sequence: TGTGCCAGCAGTAAACTAGCGGGAGAAGGCACAGATACGCAGTATTTT. Protein: CASSKLAGEGTDTQYF.

The chain joins TRBV7-6 to TRBJ2-7; TRBD2 matches 11 bases. Germline trimming cut 1 base from V and 7 bases from J; bases unmatched to any gene: 6. Germline V gene data show CDR1 as SGHVS and CDR2 as FNYEAQ. The CDR3 is made up of 15 amino acids. In DNA form, the CDR3 reads TGTGCCAGCAGCTTAGTAGCGGGAGGGGGAGGGGAGCAGTACTTC. Encoded protein: CASSLVAGGGGEQYF.

J is TRBJ2-1 and V is TRBV7-8; D is perhaps TRBD2 (5 bases). Germline V CDR1 and CDR2: SGHVS, FQNEAQ. V lost 7 bases, J lost 2 bases, and 15 bases lay in between. The CDR3 is made up of 15 amino acids. The DNA for the CDR3 is TGTGCCAGCACCCTAGAGGGCAGTCCCTACAATGAGCAGTTCTTC. Protein product: CASTLEGSPYNEQFF.

J is TRBJ2-7 and V is TRBV5-5, with 10 bases fitting TRBD2. This CDR3 contains 14 residues. The germline V gene encodes CDR1 SGHKS and CDR2 YYEKEE (reference sequence). V trimming: 2 bases; J trimming: 5 bases; junction bases outside the gene matches: 4. The CDR3 spells CASSFLAGVNEQYF. The CDR3 coding sequence is TGTGCCAGCAGCTTCCTAGCGGGAGTAAACGAGCAGTACTTC.

This rearrangement joins TRBV28 to TRBJ1-2, with TRBD1 as a possible D gene (5 bases). The CDR3 totals 14 residues. Germline assignment: CDR1 MDHEN and CDR2 SYDVKM. V was trimmed by 7 bases and J by 6 bases, leaving 18 bases between them. CDR3 region: CASTHRAGLNGYTF. The CDR3 DNA follows: TGTGCCAGCACCCACCGGGCAGGGTTGAATGGCTACACCTTC.

The chain uses TRBV14 and TRBJ2-1; TRBD2 agrees at 8 bases. Trimming at V came to 4 bases and at J to 8 bases, leaving 10 bases not matched to a gene. The CDR3 extends over 15 amino acids. Germline V CDR1 and CDR2: SGHDN, FVKESK. CDR3 sequence (DNA): TGTGCCAGCAGCCCCTCCGGGAGGGCCGGCTATGAGCAGTTCTTC. Its protein is CASSPSGRAGYEQFF.

The chain carries TRBV30 and TRBJ1-5; TRBD1 agrees at 8 bases. V was pared by 0 bases and J by 4 bases, with 5 bases of the junction left unmatched. This CDR3 region has 15 residues. In germline, CDR1 is GTSNPN, CDR2 SVGIG (reference sequence). The CDR3 region is CAWSVRTGINQPQHF. DNA for the CDR3: TGTGCCTGGAGTGTACGGACAGGGATAAATCAGCCCCAGCATTTT.

V gene TRBV6-6 combines with J gene TRBJ2-3; D is uncertain. V shed 2 bases and J shed 2 bases, with 5 bases lying between them. This CDR3 comprises 13 residues. Germline-derived CDR1 and CDR2 are MNHNY and SVGAGI (reference sequence). CDR3 protein: CASSYRDTDTQYF. In nucleotides, the CDR3 is TGTGCCAGCAGTTACAGGGACACAGATACGCAGTATTTT.

The genes are TRBV19 and TRBJ2-7; tentatively, D is TRBD2 (5 bases). CDR1 is LNHDA and CDR2 is SQIVND in the germline V gene (reference sequence). V shed 6 bases and J shed 3 bases, with 18 bases lying between them. This CDR3 has 15 amino acids. CDR3 DNA sequence: TGTGCCAGTAGCTGGAGCGGCAGTAGTTTCTACGAGCAGTACTTC. Its protein is CASSWSGSSFYEQYF.

The chain combines TRBV30 with TRBJ1-5, with 7 bases matching TRBD1. Germline-derived CDR1 and CDR2 are GTSNPN and SVGIG (reference sequence). Trimming at V came to 0 bases and at J to 2 bases, leaving 10 bases not matched to a gene. This CDR3 has 17 amino acids. This chain's CDR3 is CAWSVQEGGLGNQPQHF. As DNA, the CDR3 is TGTGCCTGGAGTGTACAGGAAGGGGGCTTGGGCAATCAGCCCCAGCATTTT.

The DNA of the CDR3 is TGTGCCAGCTCACCATCTAGGCGAATGCGCGGGCCATCCTACAATGAGCAGTTCTTC. This sequence encodes CASSPSRRMRGPSYNEQFF. V and J are TRBV18 and TRBJ2-1; maybe TRBD2 (5 bases). Germline CDR1 is KGHSH and CDR2 is LQKENI. With 2 bases removed from V and 1 base from J, the gap between germline ends came to 21 bases. CDR3 length equals 19 residues.

This sequence joins TRBV6-4 and TRBJ2-1; TRBD1 agrees at 9 bases. Germline CDR1 MRHNA, CDR2 SNTAGT. This CDR3 comprises 15 residues. The trim removed 0 bases at V and 3 bases at J, leaving 0 bases unmatched. The CDR3 sequence is CASSDSTGGYNEQFF. In DNA, the CDR3 is TGTGCCAGCAGTGACTCGACAGGGGGCTACAATGAGCAGTTCTTC.

The chain links TRBV7-2 to TRBJ2-5; D uncertain. The germline gives CDR1 SGHTA, CDR2 FQGNSA. There are 16 residues in the CDR3. Trimming stripped 5 bases from V and 5 bases from J, with 21 bases between. The CDR3 loop is CASSARATAQVETQYF. In DNA, the CDR3 is TGTGCCAGCAGCGCACGGGCGACGGCCCAGGTGGAGACCCAGTACTTC.

The chain carries TRBV5-1 and TRBJ1-1; D is ambiguous. Trimming pared 0 bases from V and 0 bases from J, leaving 9 bases between. Looked up from germline, CDR1 is SGHRS and CDR2 is YFSETQ. This CDR3 is 15 amino acids long. CDR3 sequence: CASSLAYGLNTEAFF. As DNA, the CDR3 is TGCGCCAGCAGCTTGGCCTACGGACTGAACACTGAAGCTTTCTTT.

The chain carries TRBV6-1 and TRBJ2-5; 12 nucleotides agree with TRBD1. Germline V lookup: CDR1 MNHNS, CDR2 SASEGT. There are 15 residues in the CDR3. J was trimmed by 4 bases and V by 1 base; bases with no gene match: 1. The CDR3 loop is CASSEGGQGAETQYF. The CDR3 region has the DNA TGTGCCAGCAGTGAAGGGGGACAGGGGGCAGAGACCCAGTACTTC.

The J gene is TRBJ1-4, the V gene TRBV5-1; no definite D call. The V end lost 5 bases, the J end lost 3 bases, and 14 bases lay between the germline ends. Per germline, CDR1 SGHRS and CDR2 YFSETQ. This CDR3 region has 15 residues. CDR3 in DNA: TGCGCCAGCAGAATGACGGGGAAGTCTAATGAAAAACTGTTTTTT. It translates to CASRMTGKSNEKLFF.

The V and J genes are TRBV5-6 and TRBJ2-5; 7 nucleotides line up with TRBD2. With 4 bases clipped from V and 1 base from J, the junction kept 1 base outside the gene matches. CDR3 length: 13 residues. CDR1 is SGHDT, CDR2 YYEEEE, per germline. The CDR3 DNA is TGTGCCAGCAGCGGGAGGGCCCAAGAGACCCAGTACTTC. Amino acids: CASSGRAQETQYF.